These 5 T cell receptor beta chains originate from one sample sequenced in a study of CD8 T cells in ankylosing spondylitis. Findings and caveats of the study: Ankylosing spondylitis blood seemed to carry a telltale TCR beta motif made of several highly homologous variants.

Via MiXCR, TCRdb re-called the 5' RACE reads, giving one row per CDR3 protein. This table has some 200,000 distinct CDR3 sequences, about 7.3% appearing once. These receptors' targets are unknown. Sample: blood, either unsorted or a sorted T cell fraction (not recorded which). The receptor set was obtained from a male donor with ankylosing spondylitis.

This clonotype was observed at least ten times. The genes are TRBV20-1 and TRBJ1-2, with D unresolved. The V gene's germline CDR1 is DFQATT and CDR2 SNEGSKA (reference sequence). V was pared by 4 bases and J by 7 bases, with 7 bases between. This CDR3 has 10 residues. Here the CDR3 DNA reads TGCAGTGCTATTCGGGGTGGCTACACCTTC. Its protein product is CSAIRGGYTF.

The rearrangement joins TRBV2 to TRBJ2-7; D is undetermined. V dropped 1 base and J dropped 5 bases, with 9 bases sitting between them. CDR1 and CDR2 from the germline V gene are SNHLY and FYNNEI. There are 13 residues in the CDR3. The CDR3 coding sequence is TGTGCCAGCAGTGAAGTGTGGGCGGACGAGCAGTACTTC. This gives the protein CASSEVWADEQYF.

This clonotype was seen at least ten times. The chain carries TRBV9 and TRBJ2-1; D uncertain. The germline CDR1 and CDR2 sequences are SGDLS and YYNGEE. This CDR3 has 14 residues. V was cut by 5 bases and J by 0 bases, with 9 bases left in between. DNA of the CDR3: TGTGCCAGCAGGCACACCAGCTCCTACAATGAGCAGTTCTTC. This encodes CASRHTSSYNEQFF. The full variable domain, with the rest looked up from reference TRBV9 and TRBJ2-1, is DSGVTQTPKHLITATGQRVTLRCSPRSGDLSVYWYQQSLDQGLQFLIQYYNGEERAKGNILERFSAQQFPDLHSELNLSSLELGDSALYFCASRHTSSYNEQFFGPGTRLTVL.

This clonotype was found many times. This chain uses TRBV6-1 with TRBJ1-1; TRBD1 might be the D (5 bases). The germline CDR1 and CDR2 sequences are MNHNS and SASEGT. The V and J ends lost 8 bases and 3 bases respectively, with 22 bases between them. The CDR3 loop spans 16 amino acids. The CDR3 bases are TGTGCCAGCCTCCCGGGGCGTGTTTCCCCTCACACTGAAGCTTTCTTT. Amino acids: CASLPGRVSPHTEAFF.

This clonotype was seen many times. This chain uses TRBV29-1 with TRBJ2-7; 11 positions agree with TRBD1. The CDR3 runs to 12 residues. V gave up 7 bases and J gave up 7 bases; unmatched junction bases: 6. Germline CDR1 SQVTM, CDR2 ANQGSEA. CDR3 protein: CSGGQGAGEQYF. The CDR3 DNA sequence: TGCAGCGGTGGACAGGGGGCAGGAGAGCAGTACTTC.